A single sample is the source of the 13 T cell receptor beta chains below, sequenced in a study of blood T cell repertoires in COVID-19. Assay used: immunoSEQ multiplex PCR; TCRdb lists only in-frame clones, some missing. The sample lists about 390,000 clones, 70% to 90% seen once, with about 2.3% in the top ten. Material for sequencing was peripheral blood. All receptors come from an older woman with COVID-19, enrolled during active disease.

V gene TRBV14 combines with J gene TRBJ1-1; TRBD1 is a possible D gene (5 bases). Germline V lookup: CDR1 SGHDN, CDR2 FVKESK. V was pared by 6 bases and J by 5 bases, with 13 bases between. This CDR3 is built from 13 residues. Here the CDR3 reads CASSLQVGTEAFF. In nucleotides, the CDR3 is TGTGCCAGCAGTCTACAGGTGGGGACTGAAGCTTTCTTT.

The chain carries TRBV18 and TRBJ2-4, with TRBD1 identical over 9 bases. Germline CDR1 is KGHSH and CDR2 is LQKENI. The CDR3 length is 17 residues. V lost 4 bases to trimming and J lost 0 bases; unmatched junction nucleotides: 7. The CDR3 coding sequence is TGTGCCAGCTCACTCACGGGACAGGGTCTAGCCAAAAACATTCAGTACTTC. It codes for CASSLTGQGLAKNIQYF.

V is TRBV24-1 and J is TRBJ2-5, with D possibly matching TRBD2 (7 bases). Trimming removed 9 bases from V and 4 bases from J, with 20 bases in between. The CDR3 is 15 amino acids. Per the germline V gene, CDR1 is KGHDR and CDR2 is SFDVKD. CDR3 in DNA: TGTGCCACCTCCCGCGGGGGCCCAGGTGGAGAGACCCAGTACTTC. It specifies CATSRGGPGGETQYF.

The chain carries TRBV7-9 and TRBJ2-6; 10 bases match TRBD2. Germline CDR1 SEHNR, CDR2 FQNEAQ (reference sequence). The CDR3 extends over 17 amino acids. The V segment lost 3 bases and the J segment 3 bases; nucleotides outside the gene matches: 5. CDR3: CASSFVAGGFGANVLTF. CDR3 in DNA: TGTGCCAGCAGCTTCGTAGCGGGGGGATTTGGGGCCAACGTCCTGACTTTC.

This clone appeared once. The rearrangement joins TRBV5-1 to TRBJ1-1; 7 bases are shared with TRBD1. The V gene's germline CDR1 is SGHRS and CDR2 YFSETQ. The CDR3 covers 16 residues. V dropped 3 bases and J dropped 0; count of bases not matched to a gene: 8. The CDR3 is CASSYRDSFMNTEAFF. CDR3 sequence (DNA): TGCGCCAGCAGCTACCGGGACAGCTTCATGAACACTGAAGCTTTCTTT.

CDR3 sequence reads: CASSPTFGRDGYTF. In DNA form, the CDR3 reads TGCGCCAGCAGCCCGACCTTTGGCCGGGATGGCTACACCTTC. The chain is built from TRBV5-1 and TRBJ1-2; D gene ambiguous. The V gene's germline CDR1 is SGHRS and CDR2 YFSETQ. V lost 4 bases to trimming and J lost 6 bases, with 16 bases between them. The CDR3 runs 14 residues.

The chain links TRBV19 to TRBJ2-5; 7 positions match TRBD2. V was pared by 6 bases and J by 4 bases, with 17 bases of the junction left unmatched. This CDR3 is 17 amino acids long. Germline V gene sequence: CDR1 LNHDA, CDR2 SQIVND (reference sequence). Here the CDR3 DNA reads TGTGCCAGTAGACCCCAGTCCACTCGGGGGGTGGGAGAGACCCAGTACTTC. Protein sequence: CASRPQSTRGVGETQYF.

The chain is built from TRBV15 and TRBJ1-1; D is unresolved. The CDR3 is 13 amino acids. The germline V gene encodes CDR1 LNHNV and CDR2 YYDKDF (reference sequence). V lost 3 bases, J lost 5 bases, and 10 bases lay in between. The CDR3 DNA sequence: TGTGCCACCAGCAGTGTACGGAGAACTGAAGCTTTCTTT. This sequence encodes CATSSVRRTEAFF. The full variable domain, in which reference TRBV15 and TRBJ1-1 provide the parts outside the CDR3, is DAMVIQNPRYQVTQFGKPVTLSCSQTLNHNVMYWYQQKSSQAPKLLFHYYDKDFNNEADTPDNFQSRRPNTSFCFLDIRSPGLGDTAMYLCATSSVRRTEAFFGQGTRLTVV.

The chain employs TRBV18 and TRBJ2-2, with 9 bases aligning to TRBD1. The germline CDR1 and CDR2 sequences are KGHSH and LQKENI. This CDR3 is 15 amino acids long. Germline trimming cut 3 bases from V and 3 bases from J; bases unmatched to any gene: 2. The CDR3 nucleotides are TGTGCCAGCTCACCCAGGACAGGGGACACCGGGGAGCTGTTTTTT. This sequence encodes CASSPRTGDTGELFF. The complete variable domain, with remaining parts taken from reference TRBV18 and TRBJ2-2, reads NAGVMQNPRHLVRRRGQEARLRCSPMKGHSHVYWYRQLPEEGLKFMVYLQKENIIDESGMPKERFSAEFPKEGPSILRIQQVVRGDSAAYFCASSPRTGDTGELFFGEGSRLTVL.

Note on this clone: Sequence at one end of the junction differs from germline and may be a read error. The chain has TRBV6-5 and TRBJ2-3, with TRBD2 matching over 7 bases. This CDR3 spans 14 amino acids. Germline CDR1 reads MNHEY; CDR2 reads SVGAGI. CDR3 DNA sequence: TGTGCCACTCGAGCGGGGCCTAGCATAGATACGCAGTATTTT. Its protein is CATRAGPSIDTQYF.

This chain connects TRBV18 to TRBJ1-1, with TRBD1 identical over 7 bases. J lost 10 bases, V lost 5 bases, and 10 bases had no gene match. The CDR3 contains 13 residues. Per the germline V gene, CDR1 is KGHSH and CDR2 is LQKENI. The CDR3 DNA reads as TGTGCCAGCTCAGATACACGACAGGGAACAGCTTTCTTT. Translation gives CASSDTRQGTAFF.

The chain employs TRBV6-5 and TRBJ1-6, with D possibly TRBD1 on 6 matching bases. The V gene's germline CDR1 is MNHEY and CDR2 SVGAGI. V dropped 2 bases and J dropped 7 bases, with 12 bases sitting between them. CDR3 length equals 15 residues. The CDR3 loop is CASSYKAGDNSPLHF. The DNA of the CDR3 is TGTGCCAGCAGTTACAAGGCAGGGGACAATTCACCCCTCCACTTT.

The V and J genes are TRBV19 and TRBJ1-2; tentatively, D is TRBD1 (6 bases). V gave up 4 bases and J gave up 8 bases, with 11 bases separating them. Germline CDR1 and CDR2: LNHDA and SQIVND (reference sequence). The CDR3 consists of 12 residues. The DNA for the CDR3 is TGTGCCAGTAGTAACAGGGTCGCGGGCTACACCTTC. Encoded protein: CASSNRVAGYTF.